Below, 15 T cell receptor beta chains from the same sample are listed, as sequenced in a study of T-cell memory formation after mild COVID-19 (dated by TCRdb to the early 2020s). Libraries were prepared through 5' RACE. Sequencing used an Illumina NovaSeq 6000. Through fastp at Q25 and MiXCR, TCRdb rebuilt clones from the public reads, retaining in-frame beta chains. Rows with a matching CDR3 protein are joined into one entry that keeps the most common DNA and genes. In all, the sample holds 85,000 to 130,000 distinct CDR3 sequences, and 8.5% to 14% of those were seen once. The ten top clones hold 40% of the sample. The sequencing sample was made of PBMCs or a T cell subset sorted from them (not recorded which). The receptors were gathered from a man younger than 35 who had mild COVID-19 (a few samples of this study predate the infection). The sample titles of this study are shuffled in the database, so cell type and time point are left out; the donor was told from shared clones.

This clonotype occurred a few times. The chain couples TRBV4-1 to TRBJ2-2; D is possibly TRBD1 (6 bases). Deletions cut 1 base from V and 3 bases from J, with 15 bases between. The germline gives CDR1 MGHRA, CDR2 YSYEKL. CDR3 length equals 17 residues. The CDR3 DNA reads TGCGCCAGCAGCCAAGTCTCGGGACACGGGCACACCGGGGAGCTGTTTTTT. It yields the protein CASSQVSGHGHTGELFF.

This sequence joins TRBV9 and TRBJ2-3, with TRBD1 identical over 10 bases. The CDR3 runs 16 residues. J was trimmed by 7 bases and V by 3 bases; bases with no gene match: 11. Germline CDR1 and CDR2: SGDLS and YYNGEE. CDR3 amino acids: CASSARTGGDMNTQYF. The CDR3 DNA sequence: TGTGCCAGCAGCGCAAGGACAGGGGGAGACATGAATACGCAGTATTTT.

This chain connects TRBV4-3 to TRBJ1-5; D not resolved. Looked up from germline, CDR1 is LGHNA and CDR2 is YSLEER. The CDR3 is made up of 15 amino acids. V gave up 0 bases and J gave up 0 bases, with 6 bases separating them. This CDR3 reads CASSQDGPSNQPQHF. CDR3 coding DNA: TGCGCCAGCAGCCAAGACGGGCCTAGCAATCAGCCCCAGCATTTT.

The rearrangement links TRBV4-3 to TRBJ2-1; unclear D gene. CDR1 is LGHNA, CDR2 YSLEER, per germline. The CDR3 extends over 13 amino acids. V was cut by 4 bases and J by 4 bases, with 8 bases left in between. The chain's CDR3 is CASSPRQYNEQFF. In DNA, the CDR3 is TGCGCCAGCAGCCCCCGGCAGTACAATGAGCAGTTCTTC.

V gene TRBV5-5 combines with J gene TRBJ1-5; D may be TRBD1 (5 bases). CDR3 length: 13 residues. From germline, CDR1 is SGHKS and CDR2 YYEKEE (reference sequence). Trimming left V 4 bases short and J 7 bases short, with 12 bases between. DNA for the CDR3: TGTGCCAGCAGCGGGGGGGACTGGCAGCCCCAGCATTTT. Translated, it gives CASSGGDWQPQHF.

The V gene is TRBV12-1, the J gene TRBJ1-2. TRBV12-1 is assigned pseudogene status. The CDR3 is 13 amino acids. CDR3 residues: CASSFLMIGGYTF. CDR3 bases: TGTGCCAGCAGCTTCCTGATGATCGGGGGCTACACCTTC.

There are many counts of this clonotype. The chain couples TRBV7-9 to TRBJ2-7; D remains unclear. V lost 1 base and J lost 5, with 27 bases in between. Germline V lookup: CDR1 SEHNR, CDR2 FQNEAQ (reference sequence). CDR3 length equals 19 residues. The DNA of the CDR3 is TGTGCCAGCAGCTTAGACCCTCGGGCCATCTACTCGGTACGGGACGAGCAGTACGTC. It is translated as CASSLDPRAIYSVRDEQYV.

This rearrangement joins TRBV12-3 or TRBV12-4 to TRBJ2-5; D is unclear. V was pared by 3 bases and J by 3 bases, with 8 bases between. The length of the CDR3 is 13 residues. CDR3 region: CASSFGSEETQYF. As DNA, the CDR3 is TGTGCCAGCAGTTTCGGGTCAGAAGAGACCCAGTACTTC.

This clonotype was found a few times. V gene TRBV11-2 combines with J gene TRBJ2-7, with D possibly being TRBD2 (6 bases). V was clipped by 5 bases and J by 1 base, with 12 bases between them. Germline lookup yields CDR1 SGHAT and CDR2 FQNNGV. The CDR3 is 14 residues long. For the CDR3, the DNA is TGTGCCAGCAGCCTAAGAGGACTATCCTACGAGCAGTACTTC. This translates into CASSLRGLSYEQYF.

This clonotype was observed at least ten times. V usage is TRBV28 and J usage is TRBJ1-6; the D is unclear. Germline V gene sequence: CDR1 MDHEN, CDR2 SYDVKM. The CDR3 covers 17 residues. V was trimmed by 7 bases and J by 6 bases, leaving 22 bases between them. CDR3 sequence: CASITPYGYEGNSPLHF. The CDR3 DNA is TGTGCCAGCATCACGCCTTACGGGTATGAGGGTAATTCACCCCTCCACTTT.

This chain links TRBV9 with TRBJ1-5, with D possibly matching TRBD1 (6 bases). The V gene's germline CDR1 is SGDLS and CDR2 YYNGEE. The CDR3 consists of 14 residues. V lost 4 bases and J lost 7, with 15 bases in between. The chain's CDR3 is CASSRAGGHQPQHF. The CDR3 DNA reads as TGTGCCAGCAGCCGGGCGGGGGGGCACCAGCCCCAGCATTTT.

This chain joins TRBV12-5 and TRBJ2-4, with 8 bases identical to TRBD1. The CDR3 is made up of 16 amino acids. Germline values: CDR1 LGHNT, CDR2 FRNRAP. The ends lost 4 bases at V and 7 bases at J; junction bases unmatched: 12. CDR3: CASGSDYRGAKNIQYF. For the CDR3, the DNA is TGTGCTAGTGGTTCAGACTACAGGGGGGCGAAGAACATTCAGTACTTC. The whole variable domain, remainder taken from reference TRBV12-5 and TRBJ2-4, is DARVTQTPRHKVTEMGQEVTMRCQPILGHNTVFWYRQTMMQGLELLAYFRNRAPLDDSGMPKDRFSAEMPDATLATLKIQPSEPRDSAVYFCASGSDYRGAKNIQYFGAGTRLSVL.

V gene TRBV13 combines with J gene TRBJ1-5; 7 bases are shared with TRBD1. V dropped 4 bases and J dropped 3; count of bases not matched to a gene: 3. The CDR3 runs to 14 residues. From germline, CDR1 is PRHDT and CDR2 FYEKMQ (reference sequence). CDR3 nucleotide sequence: TGTGCCAGCAGCTACAGGGGATACAATCAGCCCCAGCATTTT. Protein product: CASSYRGYNQPQHF.

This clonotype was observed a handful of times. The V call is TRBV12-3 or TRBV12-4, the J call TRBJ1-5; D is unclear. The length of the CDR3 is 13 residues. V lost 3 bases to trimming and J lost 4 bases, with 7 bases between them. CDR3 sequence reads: CASSFPSNQPQHF. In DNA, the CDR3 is TGTGCCAGCAGTTTCCCCTCGAATCAGCCCCAGCATTTT.

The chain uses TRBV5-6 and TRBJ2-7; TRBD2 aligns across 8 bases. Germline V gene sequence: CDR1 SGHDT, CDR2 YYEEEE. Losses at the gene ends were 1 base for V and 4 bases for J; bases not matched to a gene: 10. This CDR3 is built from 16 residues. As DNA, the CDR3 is TGTGCCAGCAGCTTGTTTGCGTCGGGGGGGCGGTACGAGCAGTACGTC. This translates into CASSLFASGGRYEQYV.